These 13 T cell receptor beta chains originate from one sample sequenced in a study of CD8+CD57+ T cells in acquired aplastic anemia. Genomic DNA constituted the template upon which TCR beta VDJ and CDR3 profiling was performed. TCRdb redid the calling of the reads with MiXCR, one entry per CDR3 protein. The table records about 470,000 distinct CDR3 sequences, around 32% of them present only once. An expansion of CD8+CD57+ cells by flow cytometry had been shown in patients chosen for sequencing. Sequencing used sorted CD4+, CD8+, or CD8+CD57+ T cells (not recorded which) from PBMCs. The source of these receptors is a human donor with aplastic anemia.

The chain has TRBV9 and TRBJ2-5; the D gene is possibly TRBD2 (5 bases). The germline gives CDR1 SGDLS, CDR2 YYNGEE. This CDR3 is 12 amino acids long. V dropped 9 bases and J dropped 8 bases, with 17 bases sitting between them. The CDR3 DNA reads as TGTGCCATCAGTGAGGGCGTGTCCACCCAGTACTTC. Translated: CAISEGVSTQYF.

This clonotype appeared many times. The chain is built from TRBV2 and TRBJ1-1; D is possibly TRBD1 (6 bases). Germline V CDR1 and CDR2: SNHLY, FYNNEI. Trimming left V 4 bases short and J 0 bases short, with 12 bases between. The CDR3 contains 15 residues. DNA for the CDR3: TGTGCCAGCAGTGGCCCGGGACAAATGAACACTGAAGCTTTCTTT. As protein: CASSGPGQMNTEAFF.

Points on this clonotype: A read error may produce the germline difference seen at one junction end. The J gene is TRBJ1-1, the V gene TRBV10-3, with no clear D. Germline CDR1 and CDR2: ENHRY and SYGVKD. The CDR3 is 15 amino acids. CDR3 bases: TGTGCCAGCAGTCCCACCCAAGGAGTGAACACTGAAGCTTTCTTT. As protein: CASSPTQGVNTEAFF.

Concerning this clonotype: A much larger clonotype is one base distant, so this may be a read error. V gene TRBV7-2 combines with J gene TRBJ2-7; 9 positions agree with TRBD2. Germline CDR1 is SGHTA and CDR2 is FQGNSA. The CDR3 runs to 14 residues. CDR3 loop: CASNLWAGGGEQYF. DNA for the CDR3: TGTGCCAGCAACTTATGGGCGGGAGGGGGCGAGCAGTACTTC.

Many counts were recorded for this clonotype. The chain employs TRBV19 and TRBJ1-1; 7 positions match TRBD1. V gave up 6 bases and J gave up 2 bases; unmatched junction bases: 6. The CDR3 extends over 14 amino acids. Germline lookup yields CDR1 LNHDA and CDR2 SQIVND (reference sequence). The CDR3 bases are TGTGCCAGTAGATACCGGGACAGTAACACTGAAGCTTTCTTT. Translating gives CASRYRDSNTEAFF.

The V and J genes are TRBV7-2 and TRBJ2-5; 11 bases are shared with TRBD2. Trimming took 2 bases from V and 2 from J; bases not matched to a gene: 4. The CDR3 has 16 amino acids. Per the germline V gene, CDR1 is SGHTA and CDR2 is FQGNSA. CDR3 in DNA: TGTGCCAGCAGCTTAAACCTAGCGGGGGGACAAGAGACCCAGTACTTC. This sequence encodes CASSLNLAGGQETQYF.

The sample holds one count of this clonotype. The CDR3 loop is CAWSSRAEYSNQPQHF. CDR3 DNA sequence: TGTGCCTGGAGTAGTCGAGCTGAATATAGCAATCAGCCCCAGCATTTT. V usage is TRBV19 and J usage is TRBJ1-5; D is uncertain. This CDR3 is built from 16 residues. Per the germline V gene, CDR1 is LNHDA and CDR2 is SQIVND (reference sequence). With 11 bases removed from V and 0 bases from J, the gap between germline ends came to 20 bases. The full variable domain, in which reference TRBV19 and TRBJ1-5 provide the parts outside the CDR3, is DGGITQSPKYLFRKEGQNVTLSCEQNLNHDAMYWYRQDPGQGLRLIYYSQIVNDFQKGDIAEGYSVSREKKESFPLTVTSAQKNPTAFYLCAWSSRAEYSNQPQHFGDGTRLSIL.

As concerns this clonotype: Since a much larger clone is just one base distant, this may be a read error. The CDR3 region has the DNA TGCGCCAGCATCCCGGACAGGGTTGAAGCTTTCTTT. Its translation is CASIPDRVEAFF. This rearrangement joins TRBV7-2 to TRBJ1-1; 8 positions match TRBD1. CDR3 length: 12 amino acids. Germline V gene lookup returns CDR1 SGHTA and CDR2 FQGNSA.

The V and J genes are TRBV7-2 and TRBJ2-1; D is possibly TRBD2 (5 bases). V lost 5 bases, J lost 7 bases, and 15 bases lay in between. The CDR3 sequence is 14 residues long. Germline values: CDR1 SGHTA, CDR2 FQGNSA. CDR3 amino acids: CASSQDITGNEQFF. CDR3 DNA sequence: TGTGCCAGCAGCCAAGATATAACGGGGAATGAGCAGTTCTTC.

As to this clonotype: A much more abundant neighbour one base away suggests this may be a read error. The V call is TRBV7-6, the J call TRBJ1-6; tentatively, D is TRBD1 (5 bases). The CDR3 loop spans 16 amino acids. Germline CDR1 SGHVS, CDR2 FNYEAQ. Trimming took 3 bases from V and 11 from J, leaving 20 bases between them. For the CDR3, the DNA is TGTGCCAGCAGCTTCTCTTTGGGACGGGGGAATCCACCCCTCCACTTT. This sequence encodes CASSFSLGRGNPPLHF.

J is TRBJ2-7 and V is TRBV7-9; maybe TRBD1 (5 bases). The CDR3 loop spans 12 amino acids. Looked up from germline, CDR1 is SEHNR and CDR2 is FQNEAQ (reference sequence). Between the trimmed V and J ends, which lost 6 bases and 2 bases, there was a span of 8 bases. CDR3 amino acids: CASSGATYEQYF. CDR3 nucleotide sequence: TGTGCCAGCAGTGGGGCGACCTACGAGCAGTACTTC.

Comments on this clonotype: A clone one base away is much larger, so this may be a read error. The chain joins TRBV10-3 to TRBJ2-2; weak D call: TRBD2 (5 bases). CDR1 and CDR2 (germline): ENHRY, SYGVKD. CDR3 length: 12 residues. The CDR3 spells CALRADTGELFF. The CDR3 nucleotides are TGTGCCCTCAGAGCGGACACCGGGGAGCTGTTTTTT.

This clonotype has more than one count but fewer than ten. A junction end diverges from the germline sequence, so it may reflect a read error. The chain couples TRBV7-9 to TRBJ2-5; 7 nucleotides align to TRBD2. This CDR3 spans 16 amino acids. CDR1 and CDR2 (germline): SEHNR, FQNEAQ (reference sequence). The CDR3 sequence is CASSILFSGPRETQHF. The DNA of the CDR3 is TGTGCCAGCAGCATATTGTTTTCGGGGCCGCGGGAGACCCAGCACTTC.